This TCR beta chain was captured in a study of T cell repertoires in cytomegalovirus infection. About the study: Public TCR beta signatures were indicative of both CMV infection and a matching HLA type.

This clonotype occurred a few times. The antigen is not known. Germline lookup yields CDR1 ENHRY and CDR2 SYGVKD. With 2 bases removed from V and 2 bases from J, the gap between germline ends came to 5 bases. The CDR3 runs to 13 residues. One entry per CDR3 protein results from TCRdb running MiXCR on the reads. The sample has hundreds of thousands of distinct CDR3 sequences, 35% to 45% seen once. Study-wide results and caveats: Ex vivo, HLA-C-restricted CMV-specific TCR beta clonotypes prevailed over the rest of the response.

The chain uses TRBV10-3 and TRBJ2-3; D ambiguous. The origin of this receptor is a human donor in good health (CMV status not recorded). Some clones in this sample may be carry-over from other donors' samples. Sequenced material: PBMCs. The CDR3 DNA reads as TGTGCCATCAGTGAGGAACACACAGATACGCAGTATTTT. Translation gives CAISEEHTDTQYF.